This T cell receptor (beta chain) was retrieved from a study of tumor-infiltrating lymphocytes in primary liver carcinoma. Germline V CDR1 and CDR2: SGHVS, FQNEAQ. The CDR3 sequence is 13 residues long. A constant-region primer primed TCR beta cDNA synthesis from about 550 ng of total RNA. Slightly modified ARM-PCR, run as three nested multiplex PCR rounds, produced the TCR beta libraries. TRBV1-TRBV30 forward primers paired with a C-beta reverse primer were used in the first two PCR rounds, which ran approximately 10 cycles each. TCRdb called the multiplex PCR reads again in MiXCR, with one record for every CDR3 protein. Of more than 75,000 distinct CDR3 sequences in the sample, around 70% were seen once. From roughly 18-30 mg of unsorted bulk tissue, DNA and RNA were co-extracted together. About this clonotype itself: One end of the junction does not line up with germline, which may come from a read error.

The source material was liver tumor tissue from sampling region 1. As to subset: tumor region T1, superior pole. This clonotype was obtained from a middle-aged man with primary liver carcinoma and hepatitis B virus infection. This rearrangement joins TRBV7-8 to TRBJ2-7, with no clear D. The CDR3 sequence is CAGSLVLSYEQYF. CDR3 DNA sequence: TGTGCCGGCAGCTTAGTCCTCTCCTATGAGCAGTACTTC. The full variable domain, completed using reference TRBV7-8 and TRBJ2-7, is GAGVSQSPRYKVAKRGQDVALRCDPISGHVSLFWYQQALGQGPEFLTYFQNEAQLDKSGLPSDRFFAERPEGSVSTLKIQRTQQEDSAVYLCAGSLVLSYEQYFGPGTRLTVT.